Sequencing of this TCR beta chain was carried out in a study of cutaneous CD30+ T cell lymphoproliferative disorder and hepatitis E listed by TCRdb under 2018. The V end gives up 5 bases and the J end 6 bases, leaving 8 bases in the junction not matched to a gene. From a lookup of the germline V gene (reference sequence), CDR1 and CDR2 are SGHNT and YYREEE. Measured from the cysteine to the phenylalanine, the CDR3 is 14 residues long. The DNA shown is the 42-base CDR3, in frame from base 1. A note on this clone: Its antigen is not yet known. Base quality data are lacking; no much larger clone is found one base away.

The method behind the library was the immunoSEQ multiplex PCR assay. TCRdb took this table from immuneACCESS and kept in-frame rearrangements with V and J called. Such tables lack part of the clones; where checked against another copy, unresolved V genes explain under half of the gap, and the rest is unexplained. This sample is represented by about 7,700 clones; approximately 74% of them were singletons. Clones ranked in the top ten supply more than 0.95% of the sample. The chain is made from TRBV5-4 and TRBJ1-1, with TRBD1 matching 9 junction bases. The sample taken for sequencing was blood. The sequence came from a human donor with a cutaneous T cell lymphoproliferative disorder associated with hepatitis E virus. The nucleotide sequence is TGTGCCAGCAGGCTGACAGGGGGTCGGCCTGAAGCTTTCTTT. Its protein is CASRLTGGRPEAFF.